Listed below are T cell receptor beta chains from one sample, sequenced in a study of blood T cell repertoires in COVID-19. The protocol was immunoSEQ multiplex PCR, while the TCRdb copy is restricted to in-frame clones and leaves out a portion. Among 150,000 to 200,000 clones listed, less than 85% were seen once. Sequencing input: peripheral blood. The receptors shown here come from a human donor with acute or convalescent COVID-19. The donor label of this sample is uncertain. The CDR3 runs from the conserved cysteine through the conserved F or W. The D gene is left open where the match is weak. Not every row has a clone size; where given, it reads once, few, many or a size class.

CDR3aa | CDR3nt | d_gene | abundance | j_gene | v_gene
CASSRGTGKPEAFF | TGCGCCAGCAGCCGAGGAACAGGGAAGCCTGAAGCTTTCTTT | NA | many | TRBJ1-1 | TRBV4-3
CASSSRDYLNYGYTF | TGTGCCAGCAGCTCCCGGGATTATCTTAACTATGGCTACACCTTC | NA | NA | TRBJ1-2 | TRBV7-2
CASSESQLNSGANVLTF | TGTGCCAGCAGTGAATCGCAACTCAACTCTGGGGCCAACGTCCTGACTTTC | NA | NA | TRBJ2-6 | TRBV2
CASLDQPGLAGGPSLSSYNEQFF | TGTGCCAGCCTAGATCAACCGGGACTAGCGGGGGGGCCATCACTATCCTCCTACAATGAGCAGTTCTTC | TRBD2 | NA | TRBJ2-1 | TRBV27
CASSYKNPTWGVLNTEAFF | TGTGCCAGCAGTTACAAGAACCCAACATGGGGGGTCTTAAACACTGAAGCTTTCTTT | NA | once | TRBJ1-1 | TRBV6-2/TRBV6-3
CASSLGQGVANTIYF | TGTGCCAGCAGCTTGGGACAGGGGGTCGCAAACACCATATATTTT | TRBD1 | once | TRBJ1-3 | TRBV5-8
CASSFGDRAFEKLFF | TGCGCCAGCAGCTTTGGGGACAGGGCTTTTGAAAAACTGTTTTTT | TRBD1 | NA | TRBJ1-4 | TRBV5-1
CASRSRAILNTEAFF | TGTGCCAGCAGATCGCGGGCGATCTTAAACACTGAAGCTTTCTTT | NA | NA | TRBJ1-1 | TRBV5-8
CASSNGQGAVGSEAFF | TGCGCCAGCAGCAACGGACAGGGGGCGGTGGGTTCAGAAGCTTTCTTT | TRBD1 | NA | TRBJ1-1 | TRBV4-1
CASSHSSLFVKFF | TGTGCCAGCAGTCACTCGAGCCTTTTCGTAAAGTTCTTC | NA | NA | TRBJ2-1 | TRBV6-5
CASSQGPGLNTEAFF | TGCGCCAGCAGCCAAGGGCCAGGGCTGAACACTGAAGCTTTCTTT | NA | NA | TRBJ1-1 | TRBV4-3
CASSGGTRRTGVLNNQPQHF | TGTGCCAGCAGTGGGGGCACTAGGAGGACAGGGGTCCTTAACAATCAGCCCCAGCATTTT | TRBD1 | NA | TRBJ1-5 | TRBV28
CASSAPGQGHYEQYF | TGTGCCAGCAGCGCACCGGGACAGGGGCACTACGAGCAGTACTTC | TRBD1 | NA | TRBJ2-7 | TRBV27
CSARANTEAFF | TGCAGTGCTAGGGCCAACACTGAAGCTTTCTTT | NA | NA | TRBJ1-1 | TRBV20-1
CASSPKPDTRSYEQYF | TGTGCCAGCAGTCCGAAACCCGACACGAGATCCTACGAGCAGTACTTC | NA | NA | TRBJ2-7 | TRBV28
CASSPRTDHLHF | TGTGCCAGCAGCCCCCGGACAGATCACCTCCACTTT | NA | NA | TRBJ1-6 | TRBV7-2
CASSTNGQNYGYTF | TGTGCCAGCAGCACAAACGGACAGAACTATGGCTACACCTTC | NA | NA | TRBJ1-2 | TRBV5-5
CASSLGTGAAQPQHF | TGCGCCAGCAGCTTGGGAACAGGGGCGGCTCAGCCCCAGCATTTT | TRBD1 | once | TRBJ1-5 | TRBV5-1
CASSPDSLSNQPQHF | TGTGCCAGCAGCCCGGACAGCCTATCGAATCAGCCCCAGCATTTT | NA | NA | TRBJ1-5 | TRBV6-6
CASREEGLGNQPQHF | TGTGCCAGCAGGGAGGAGGGGTTGGGCAATCAGCCCCAGCATTTT | NA | NA | TRBJ1-5 | TRBV2
CASSVRGLAGNIYNEQFF | TGTGCCAGCAGCGTCCGGGGACTAGCGGGCAACATCTACAATGAGCAGTTCTTC | TRBD2 | NA | TRBJ2-1 | TRBV28
CASSRGPGELFF | TGTGCCAGCTCCCGCGGCCCCGGGGAGCTGTTTTTT | NA | NA | TRBJ2-2 | TRBV18
CASSGADSSGNTIYF | TGTGCCAGCAGCGGGGCAGACAGCTCTGGAAACACCATATATTTT | NA | NA | TRBJ1-3 | TRBV9
CASSHRETRTNEKLFF | TGTGCCAGCAGCCACAGGGAGACAAGAACTAATGAAAAACTGTTTTTT | NA | NA | TRBJ1-4 | TRBV5-4
CASSSWGAYGYTF | TGTGCCAGCAGCTCATGGGGAGCCTATGGCTACACCTTC | NA | NA | TRBJ1-2 | TRBV5-8
CSVVIAPGRNTGELFF | TGCAGCGTTGTTATAGCTCCAGGGCGAAACACCGGGGAGCTGTTTTTT | NA | NA | TRBJ2-2 | TRBV29-1
CASSQDSPGQGSEQYF | TGTGCCAGCAGCCAAGATAGTCCGGGACAGGGTTCCGAGCAGTACTTC | TRBD1 | NA | TRBJ2-7 | TRBV3-1/TRBV3-2
CASSIGRRQTTGELFF | TGTGCCAGTAGTATAGGTAGGAGACAGACCACCGGGGAGCTGTTTTTT | NA | NA | TRBJ2-2 | TRBV19
CATSRERTGEAFF | TGTGCCACCAGCAGAGAAAGGACAGGGGAAGCTTTCTTT | TRBD1 | NA | TRBJ1-1 | TRBV15
CATSTRGPKQGAGEQYF | TGTGCCACCAGTACCAGAGGACCGAAACAGGGGGCGGGGGAGCAGTACTTC | TRBD1 | NA | TRBJ2-7 | TRBV24-1
CAISELVRTGKTDTQYF | TGTGCCATCAGTGAGCTCGTTAGGACAGGGAAGACAGATACGCAGTATTTT | TRBD1 | NA | TRBJ2-3 | TRBV10-3
CASSSYGQASTDTQYF | TGCGCCAGCAGCTCTTATGGACAGGCTAGCACAGATACGCAGTATTTT | TRBD1 | few | TRBJ2-3 | TRBV5-1
CASSSNREFSGNTIYF | TGTGCCAGCAGCTCCAACAGGGAATTCTCTGGAAACACCATATATTTT | NA | NA | TRBJ1-3 | TRBV5-5
CASSVGARGYTF | TGTGCCAGCAGCGTAGGGGCTCGGGGCTACACCTTC | NA | NA | TRBJ1-2 | TRBV9
CASSLAHVGGTGELFF | TGTGCCAGCAGCTTAGCGCATGTCGGGGGCACCGGGGAGCTGTTTTTT | NA | NA | TRBJ2-2 | TRBV7-9
CSVASQRNTEAFF | TGCAGCGTTGCAAGCCAGCGGAACACTGAAGCTTTCTTT | NA | NA | TRBJ1-1 | TRBV29-1
CANSLAGGWGTDTQYF | TGTGCCAACAGTTTAGCGGGGGGGTGGGGCACAGATACGCAGTATTTT | TRBD2 | NA | TRBJ2-3 | TRBV6-6